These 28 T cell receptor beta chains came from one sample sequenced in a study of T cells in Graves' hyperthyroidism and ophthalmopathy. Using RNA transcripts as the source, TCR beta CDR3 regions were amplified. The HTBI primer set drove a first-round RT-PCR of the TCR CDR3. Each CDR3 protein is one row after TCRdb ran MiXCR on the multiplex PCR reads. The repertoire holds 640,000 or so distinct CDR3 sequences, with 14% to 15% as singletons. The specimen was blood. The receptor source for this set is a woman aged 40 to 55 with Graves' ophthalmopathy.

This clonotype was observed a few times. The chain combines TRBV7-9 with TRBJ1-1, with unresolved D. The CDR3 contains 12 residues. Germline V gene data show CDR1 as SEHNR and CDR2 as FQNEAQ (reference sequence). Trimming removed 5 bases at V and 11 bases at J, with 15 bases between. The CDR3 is CASSPPRSPAFF. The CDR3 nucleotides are TGTGCCAGCAGCCCTCCAAGGAGTCCTGCTTTCTTT.

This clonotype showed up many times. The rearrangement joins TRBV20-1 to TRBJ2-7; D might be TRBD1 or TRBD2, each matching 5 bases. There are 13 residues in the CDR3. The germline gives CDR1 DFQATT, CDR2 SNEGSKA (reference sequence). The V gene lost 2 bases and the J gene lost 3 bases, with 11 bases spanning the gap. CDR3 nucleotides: TGCAGTGCTAGAACGGGGCCCCTCTACGAGCAGTACTTC. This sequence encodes CSARTGPLYEQYF.

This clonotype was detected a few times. The CDR3 spells CASSQDGLSWEDTQYF. The CDR3 DNA is TGCGCCAGCAGCCAAGATGGACTCTCTTGGGAGGATACGCAGTATTTT. The V call is TRBV4-1, the J call TRBJ2-3; tentative D call: TRBD2 (5 bases). Trimming removed 0 bases at V and 6 bases at J, with 16 bases between. Looked up from germline, CDR1 is MGHRA and CDR2 is YSYEKL. The length of the CDR3 is 16 residues.

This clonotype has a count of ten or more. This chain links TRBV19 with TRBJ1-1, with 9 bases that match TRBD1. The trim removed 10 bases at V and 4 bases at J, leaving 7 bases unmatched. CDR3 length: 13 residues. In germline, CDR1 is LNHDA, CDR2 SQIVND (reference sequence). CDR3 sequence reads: CATRTGAVTEAFF. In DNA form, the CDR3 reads TGTGCCACCAGGACAGGGGCGGTCACTGAAGCTTTCTTT.

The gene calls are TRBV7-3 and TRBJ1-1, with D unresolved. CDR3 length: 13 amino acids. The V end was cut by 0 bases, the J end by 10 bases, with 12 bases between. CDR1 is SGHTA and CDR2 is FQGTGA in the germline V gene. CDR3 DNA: TGTGCCAGCAGCTTAACGGTGTCAGGTACAGCTTTCTTT. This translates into CASSLTVSGTAFF.

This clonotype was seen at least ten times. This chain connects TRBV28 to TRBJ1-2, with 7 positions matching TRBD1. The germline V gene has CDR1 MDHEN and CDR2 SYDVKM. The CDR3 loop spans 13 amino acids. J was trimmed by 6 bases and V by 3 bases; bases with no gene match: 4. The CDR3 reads CASSFIDRDGYTF. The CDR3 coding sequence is TGTGCCAGCAGTTTTATAGACAGGGATGGCTACACCTTC.

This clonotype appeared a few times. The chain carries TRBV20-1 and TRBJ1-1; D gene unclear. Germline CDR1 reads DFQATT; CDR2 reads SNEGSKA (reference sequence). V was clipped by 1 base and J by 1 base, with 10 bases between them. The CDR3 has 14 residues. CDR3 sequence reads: CSARGGITNTEAFF. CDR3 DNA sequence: TGCAGTGCTAGAGGAGGGATAACGAACACTGAAGCTTTCTTT.

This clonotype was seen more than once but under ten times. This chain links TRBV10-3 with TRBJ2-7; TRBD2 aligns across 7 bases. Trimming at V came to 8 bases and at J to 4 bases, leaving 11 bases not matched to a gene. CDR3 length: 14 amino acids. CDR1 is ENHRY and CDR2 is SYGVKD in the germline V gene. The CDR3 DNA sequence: TGTGCCATCCGGGAGGTTCCCCCAGTTTACGAGCAGTACTTC. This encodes CAIREVPPVYEQYF.

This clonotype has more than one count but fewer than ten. Here the CDR3 reads CAWSIWGEQYF. The CDR3 nucleotides are TGTGCCTGGAGCATATGGGGGGAGCAGTACTTC. The chain couples TRBV30 to TRBJ2-7; D is tentatively TRBD1 or TRBD2 (5 bases each). V shed 3 bases and J shed 7 bases, with 10 bases lying between them. The CDR3 totals 11 residues. Looked up from germline, CDR1 is GTSNPN and CDR2 is SVGIG (reference sequence).

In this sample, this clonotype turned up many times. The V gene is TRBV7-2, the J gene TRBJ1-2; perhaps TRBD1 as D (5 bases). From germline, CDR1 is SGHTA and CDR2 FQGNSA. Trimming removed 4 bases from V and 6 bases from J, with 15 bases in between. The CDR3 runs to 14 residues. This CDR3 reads CASSSVGGWDGYTF. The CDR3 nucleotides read TGTGCCAGCAGCTCCGTGGGGGGGTGGGATGGCTACACCTTC.

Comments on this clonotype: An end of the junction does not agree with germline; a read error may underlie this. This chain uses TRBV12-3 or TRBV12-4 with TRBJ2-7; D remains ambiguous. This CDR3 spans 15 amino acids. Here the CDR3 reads CASSLEQTLAYEQCF. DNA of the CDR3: TGTGCCAGCAGTTTAGAACAGACACTGGCATACGAGCAGTGCTTC.

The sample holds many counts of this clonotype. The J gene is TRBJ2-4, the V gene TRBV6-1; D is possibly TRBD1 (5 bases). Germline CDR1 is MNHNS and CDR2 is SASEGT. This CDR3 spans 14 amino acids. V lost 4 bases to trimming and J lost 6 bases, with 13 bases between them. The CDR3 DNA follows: TGTGCCAGCAGTGGTTGGACAAGAACAAACATTCAGTACTTC. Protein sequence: CASSGWTRTNIQYF.

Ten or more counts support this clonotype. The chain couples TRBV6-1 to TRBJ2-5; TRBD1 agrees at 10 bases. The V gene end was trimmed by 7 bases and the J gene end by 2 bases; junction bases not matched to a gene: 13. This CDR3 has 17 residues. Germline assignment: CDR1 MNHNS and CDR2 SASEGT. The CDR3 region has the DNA TGTGCCAGCACCCCAACCCCGACAGGGGGCATACAAGAGACCCAGTACTTC. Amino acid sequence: CASTPTPTGGIQETQYF.

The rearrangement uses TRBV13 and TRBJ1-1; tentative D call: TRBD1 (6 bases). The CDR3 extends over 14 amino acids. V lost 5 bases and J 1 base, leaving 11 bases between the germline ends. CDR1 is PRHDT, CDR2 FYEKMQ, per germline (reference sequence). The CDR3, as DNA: TGTGCCAGCAGCCGGAGACAGGCGAACACTGAAGCTTTCTTT. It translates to CASSRRQANTEAFF.

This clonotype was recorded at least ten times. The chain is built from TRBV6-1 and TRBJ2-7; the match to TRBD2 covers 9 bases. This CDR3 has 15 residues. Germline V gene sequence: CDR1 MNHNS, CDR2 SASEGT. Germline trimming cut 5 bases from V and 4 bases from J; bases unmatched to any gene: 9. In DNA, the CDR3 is TGTGCCAGCAGTCTAAGTACTAGCGGGCTTTACGAGCAGTACTTC. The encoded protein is CASSLSTSGLYEQYF.

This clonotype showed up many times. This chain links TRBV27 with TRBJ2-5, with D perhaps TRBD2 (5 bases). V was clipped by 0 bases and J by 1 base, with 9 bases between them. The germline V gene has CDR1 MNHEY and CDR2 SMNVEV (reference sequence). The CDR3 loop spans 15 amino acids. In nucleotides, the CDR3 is TGTGCCAGCAGTTTATCTAGCGACTTCCAAGAGACCCAGTACTTC. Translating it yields CASSLSSDFQETQYF.

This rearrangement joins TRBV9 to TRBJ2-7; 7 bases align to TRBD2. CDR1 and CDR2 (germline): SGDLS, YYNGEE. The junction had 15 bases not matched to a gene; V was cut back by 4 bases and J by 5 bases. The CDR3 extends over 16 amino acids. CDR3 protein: CASSPHTGGGPNEQYF. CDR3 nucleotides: TGTGCCAGCAGCCCCCATACGGGAGGAGGGCCCAACGAGCAGTACTTC. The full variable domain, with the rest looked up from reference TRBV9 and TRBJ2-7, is DSGVTQTPKHLITATGQRVTLRCSPRSGDLSVYWYQQSLDQGLQFLIQYYNGEERAKGNILERFSAQQFPDLHSELNLSSLELGDSALYFCASSPHTGGGPNEQYFGPGTRLTVT.

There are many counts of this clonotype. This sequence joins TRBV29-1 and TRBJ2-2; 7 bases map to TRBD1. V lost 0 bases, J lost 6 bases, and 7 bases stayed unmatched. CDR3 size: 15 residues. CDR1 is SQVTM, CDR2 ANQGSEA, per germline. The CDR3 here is CSVEDLETGPGELFF. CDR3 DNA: TGCAGCGTTGAAGATTTGGAGACAGGGCCCGGGGAGCTGTTTTTT.

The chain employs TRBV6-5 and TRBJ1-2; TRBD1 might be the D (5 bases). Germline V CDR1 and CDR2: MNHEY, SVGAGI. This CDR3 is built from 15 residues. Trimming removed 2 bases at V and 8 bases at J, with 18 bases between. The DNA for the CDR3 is TGTGCCAGCAGTTACGGGGGACTTGCGATCAGCGGCTACACCTTC. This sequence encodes CASSYGGLAISGYTF.

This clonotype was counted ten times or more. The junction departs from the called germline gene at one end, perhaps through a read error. In DNA, the CDR3 is TGTGCCAGCACCGGACTAGCGGGAACCTACGAGCAGTACTTC. It translates to CASTGLAGTYEQYF. The V and J genes are TRBV5-1 and TRBJ2-7; 12 bases line up with TRBD2. The CDR3 loop spans 14 amino acids. The V gene's germline CDR1 is SGHRS and CDR2 YFSETQ.

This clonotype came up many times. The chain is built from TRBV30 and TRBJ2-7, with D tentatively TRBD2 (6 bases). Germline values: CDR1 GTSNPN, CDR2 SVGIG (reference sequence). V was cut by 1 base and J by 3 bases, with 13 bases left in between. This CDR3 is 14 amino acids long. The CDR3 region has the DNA TGTGCCTGGAGTGCGCGGGAACCGCTCTACGAGCAGTACTTC. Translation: CAWSAREPLYEQYF.

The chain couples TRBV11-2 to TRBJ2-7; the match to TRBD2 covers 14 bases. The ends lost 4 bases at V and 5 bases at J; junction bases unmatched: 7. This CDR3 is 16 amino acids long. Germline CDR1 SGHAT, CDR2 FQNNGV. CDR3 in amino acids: CASSSTTSGRVDEQYF. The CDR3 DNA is TGTGCCAGCAGCTCAACGACTAGCGGGAGGGTGGACGAGCAGTACTTC.

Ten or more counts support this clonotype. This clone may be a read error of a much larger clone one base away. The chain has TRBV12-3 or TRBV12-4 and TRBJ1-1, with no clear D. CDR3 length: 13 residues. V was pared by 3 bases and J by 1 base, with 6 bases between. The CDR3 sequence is CASSFGSNTEAFF. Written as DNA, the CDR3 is TGTGCCAGCAGTTTTGGGTCGAACACTGAAGCTTTCTTT.

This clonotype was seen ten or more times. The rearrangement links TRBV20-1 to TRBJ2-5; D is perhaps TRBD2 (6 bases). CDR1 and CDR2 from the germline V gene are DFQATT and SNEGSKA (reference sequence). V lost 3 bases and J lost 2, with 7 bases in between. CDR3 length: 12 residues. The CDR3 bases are TGCAGTGCTAGGACTAGGCAAGAGACCCAGTACTTC. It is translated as CSARTRQETQYF.

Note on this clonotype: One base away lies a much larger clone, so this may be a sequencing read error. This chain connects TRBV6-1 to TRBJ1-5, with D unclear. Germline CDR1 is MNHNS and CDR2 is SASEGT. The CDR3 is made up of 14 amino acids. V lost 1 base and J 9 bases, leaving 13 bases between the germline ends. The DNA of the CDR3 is TGTGCCAGCAGTGAAGGGGCAGAGCATCGGCCCCAGCATTTT. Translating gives CASSEGAEHRPQHF.

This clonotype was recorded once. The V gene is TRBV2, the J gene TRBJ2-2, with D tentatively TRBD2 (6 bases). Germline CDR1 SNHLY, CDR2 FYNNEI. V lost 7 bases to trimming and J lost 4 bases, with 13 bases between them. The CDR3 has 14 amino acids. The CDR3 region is CASTRGRSTGELFF. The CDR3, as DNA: TGTGCCAGCACACGGGGGAGAAGCACCGGGGAGCTGTTTTTT.

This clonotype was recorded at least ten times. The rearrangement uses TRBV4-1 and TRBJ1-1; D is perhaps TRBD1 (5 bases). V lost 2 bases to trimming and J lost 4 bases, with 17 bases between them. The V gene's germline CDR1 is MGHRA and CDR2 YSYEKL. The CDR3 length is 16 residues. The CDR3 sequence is CASSQTPAGMTTEAFF. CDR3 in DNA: TGCGCCAGCAGCCAAACTCCCGCAGGGATGACCACTGAAGCTTTCTTT.

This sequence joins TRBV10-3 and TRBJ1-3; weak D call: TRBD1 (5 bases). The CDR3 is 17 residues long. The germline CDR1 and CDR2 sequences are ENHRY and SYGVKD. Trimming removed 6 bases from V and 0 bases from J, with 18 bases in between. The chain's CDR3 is CAIRTPYGGNSGNTIYF. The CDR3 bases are TGTGCCATCAGGACCCCTTATGGGGGAAACTCTGGAAACACCATATATTTT.